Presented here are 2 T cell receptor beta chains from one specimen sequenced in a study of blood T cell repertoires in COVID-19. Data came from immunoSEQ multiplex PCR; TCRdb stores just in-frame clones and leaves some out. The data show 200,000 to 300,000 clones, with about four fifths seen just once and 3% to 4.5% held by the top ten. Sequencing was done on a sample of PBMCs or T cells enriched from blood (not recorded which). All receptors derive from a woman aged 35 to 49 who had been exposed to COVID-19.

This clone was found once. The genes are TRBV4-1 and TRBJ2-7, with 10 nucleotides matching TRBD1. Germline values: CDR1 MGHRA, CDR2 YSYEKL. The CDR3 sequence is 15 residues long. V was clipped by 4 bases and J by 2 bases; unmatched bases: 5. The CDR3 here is CASSPEGQGTYEQYF. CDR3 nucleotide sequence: TGCGCCAGCAGCCCCGAGGGACAGGGGACCTACGAGCAGTACTTC.

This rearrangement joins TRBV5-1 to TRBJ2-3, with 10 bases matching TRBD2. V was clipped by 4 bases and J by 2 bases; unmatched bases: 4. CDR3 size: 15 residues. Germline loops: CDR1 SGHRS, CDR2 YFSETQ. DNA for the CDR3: TGCGCCAGCAGCGGCGGGACTAGCGACACAGATACGCAGTATTTT. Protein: CASSGGTSDTDTQYF.